A selection of T cell receptor beta chains follows, all from one sample in a study of shared clonotypes between healthy human individuals. This table comes from immunoSEQ multiplex PCR, and its TCRdb copy is limited to in-frame clones, with some not included. The data contain more than 2,000,000 clones, about 92% of them singletons. Sequences were obtained from naive CD4+ T cells from PBMCs. The receptor source for this set is a man in his late teens or twenties in good health. Some clones in this sample may be carry-over from other donors' samples. CDR3s include the opening cysteine and the closing phenylalanine or tryptophan. A D gene is named only where the DNA matches it firmly. Part of the rows lack a size; the others show once, few, many or a class for expanded clones.

j_call,cdr3_length,v_call,d_call,clone_size,cdr3_nt,cdr3_aa
TRBJ1-3,14,TRBV2,NA,NA,TGTGCCACCCGGGGGGTCCTCTCTGGAAACACCATATATTTT,CATRGVLSGNTIYF
TRBJ1-3,14,TRBV5-4,NA,NA,TGTGCCAGCAGCTTGACAGGATCTGGAAACACCATATATTTT,CASSLTGSGNTIYF
TRBJ2-1,12,TRBV10-3,NA,NA,TGTGCCATCAGTCTTCAAGACAATGAGCAGTTCTTC,CAISLQDNEQFF
TRBJ2-1,18,TRBV7-8,TRBD2,NA,TGTGCCAGCAGCTTAGGACGGACTAGCGGGGCTCCCTACAATGAGCAGTTCTTC,CASSLGRTSGAPYNEQFF
TRBJ2-1,15,TRBV9,NA,NA,TGTGCCAGCAGCGTTATGGCGGGGATATACAATGAGCAGTTCTTC,CASSVMAGIYNEQFF
TRBJ1-1,14,TRBV5-1,TRBD1,NA,TGCGCCAGCAGCAGGGTGACAGGGGCCACTGAAGCTTTCTTT,CASSRVTGATEAFF
TRBJ2-7,16,TRBV11-2,NA,NA,TGTGCCAGCAGCCCGTTAGACACCGCAACGCCCTACGAGCAGTACTTC,CASSPLDTATPYEQYF
TRBJ1-1,14,TRBV7-9,NA,NA,TGTGCCAGCAGAACACAGGGAGTAGTAACTGAAGCTTTCTTT,CASRTQGVVTEAFF
TRBJ2-7,14,TRBV29-1,NA,NA,TGCAGCGTTGTCAGCCGTAGTGAGTCCTACGAGCAGTACTTC,CSVVSRSESYEQYF
TRBJ1-1,18,TRBV28,TRBD1,NA,TGTGCCAGCAGTTTTCGATCCCCGGGACAGGGGGCCGATACTGAAGCTTTCTTT,CASSFRSPGQGADTEAFF
TRBJ2-5,15,TRBV11-3,TRBD2,NA,TGTGCCAGCAGCGCCGGGGGGGCAGACCAAGAGACCCAGTACTTC,CASSAGGADQETQYF
TRBJ1-5,14,TRBV5-8,TRBD1,NA,TGTGCCAGCAGCGGGGGCAGGGGGCGGGAGCCCCAGCATTTT,CASSGGRGREPQHF
TRBJ2-3,17,TRBV18,NA,NA,TGTGCCAGCTCACCATTGGGAGCGACCGCCAGCACAGATACGCAGTATTTT,CASSPLGATASTDTQYF
TRBJ1-6,15,TRBV4-2,NA,NA,TGTGCCAGCAGCGACGGACTACCGCAAAATTCACCCCTCCACTTT,CASSDGLPQNSPLHF
TRBJ1-5,12,TRBV6-5,NA,NA,TGTGCCAGCAATGGGGCGGGGCAGCCCCAGCATTTT,CASNGAGQPQHF
TRBJ2-5,15,TRBV18,NA,NA,TGTGCCAGCTCACCACAGCGGGCCCTCTCAGAGACCCAGTACTTC,CASSPQRALSETQYF
TRBJ1-2,16,TRBV5-1,NA,once,TGCGCCAGCAGCTTGGATGTCCGGGGGAGAACCTATGGCTACACCTTC,CASSLDVRGRTYGYTF
TRBJ1-1,15,TRBV19,NA,NA,TGTGCCAGTAGTCGTAAGGCGAGTGGGCTCACTGAAGCTTTCTTT,CASSRKASGLTEAFF
TRBJ1-1,14,TRBV6-5,NA,NA,TGTGCCAGCATTAGGACTGGGGGGCCCACTGAAGCTTTCTTT,CASIRTGGPTEAFF
TRBJ2-4,13,TRBV2,NA,NA,TGTGCCAGCACATTTGGTGGCGAAAACATTCAGTACTTC,CASTFGGENIQYF
TRBJ2-2,13,TRBV6-5,TRBD2,few,TGTGCCAGCAGCCCCGGACTAGCTGGGGAGCTGTTTTTT,CASSPGLAGELFF
TRBJ1-5,15,TRBV2,NA,NA,TGTGCCAGCAGTGGCAGTCCCTGGGGCAATCAGCCCCAGCATTTT,CASSGSPWGNQPQHF
TRBJ2-5,16,TRBV7-3,TRBD1,NA,TGTGCCAGCAGCTTAATGGGGCAGGGGGCTCAAGAGACCCAGTACTTC,CASSLMGQGAQETQYF
TRBJ1-2,14,TRBV5-6,NA,NA,TGTGCCAGCAGCTTGTCGCCCAGAAAATATGGCTACACCTTC,CASSLSPRKYGYTF
TRBJ2-3,14,TRBV6-6,NA,NA,TGTGCCAGCAGTTACACCACTATCACCGATACGCAGTATTTT,CASSYTTITDTQYF
TRBJ2-1,15,TRBV5-4,NA,NA,TGTGCCAGCAGCTTGGATGGGGGCGATTACAATGAGCAGTTCTTC,CASSLDGGDYNEQFF
TRBJ2-5,15,TRBV18,TRBD2,NA,TGTGCCAGCTCACAAGGACTAGGAAGTGAAGAGACCCAGTACTTC,CASSQGLGSEETQYF
TRBJ2-7,14,TRBV10-3,NA,NA,TGTGCCATCAAGAGGGACATCGGCCCCTACGAGCAGTACTTC,CAIKRDIGPYEQYF
TRBJ2-2,14,TRBV9,NA,NA,TGTGCCAGCAGCGTTGACAGTCACACCGGGGAGCTGTTTTTT,CASSVDSHTGELFF
TRBJ1-2,16,TRBV19,NA,NA,TGTGCCAGTAGTATCACCAGAGGGGGACCTAACTATGGCTACACCTTC,CASSITRGGPNYGYTF
TRBJ2-1,15,TRBV19,TRBD2,NA,TGTGCCAGTAGCCCTCGACTAGCGGGTCACAATGAGCAGTTCTTC,CASSPRLAGHNEQFF
TRBJ1-5,15,TRBV5-6,NA,NA,TGTGCCAGCAGCATCTACGGAACTAGCAATCAGCCCCAGCATTTT,CASSIYGTSNQPQHF
TRBJ2-1,15,TRBV5-4,NA,NA,TGTGCCACCTATTCCGTGCCCAGCTCCTACAATGAGCAGTTCTTC,CATYSVPSSYNEQFF
TRBJ1-5,17,TRBV27,NA,NA,TGTGCCAGCAGACCAGCCTTAAACCGGGACGGCAATCAGCCCCAGCATTTT,CASRPALNRDGNQPQHF
TRBJ1-5,12,TRBV7-9,NA,NA,TGTGCCAGCAGCATGGAATATCAGCCCCAGCATTTT,CASSMEYQPQHF
TRBJ2-1,15,TRBV5-1,NA,NA,TGCGCCAGCAGCTCCTCCGGGCGGCTCGACAATGAGCAGTTCTTC,CASSSSGRLDNEQFF
TRBJ2-5,15,TRBV11-2,NA,NA,TGTGCCAGCAGCTTAGATGCTACAGGGCAAGAGACCCAGTACTTC,CASSLDATGQETQYF
TRBJ2-1,20,TRBV10-1,TRBD2,NA,TGCGCCAGCAGTGAGACTACTAGCGGGAGGGCCGGGGGGGTCGGCAATGAGCAGTTCTTC,CASSETTSGRAGGVGNEQFF
TRBJ2-5,13,TRBV15,TRBD1,NA,TGTGCCACCAGCACCACAGGGGGAGAGACCCAGTACTTC,CATSTTGGETQYF
TRBJ2-5,16,TRBV28,TRBD1,NA,TGTGCCAGCAGTTTGTGGCGTAGGGGGCGCCGGGAGACCCAGTACTTC,CASSLWRRGRRETQYF
TRBJ1-1,14,TRBV27,NA,NA,TGTGCCAGCACCAAGGGACAACGGAACACTGAAGCTTTCTTT,CASTKGQRNTEAFF
TRBJ1-2,18,TRBV14,TRBD1,NA,TGTGCCAGCAGCCGCCTACAGGGGCCTTTAACCGGAAACTATGGCTACACCTTC,CASSRLQGPLTGNYGYTF
TRBJ2-5,15,TRBV2,NA,NA,TGTGCCAGCAGCGGAACCACAAGTGACCAAGAGACCCAGTACTTC,CASSGTTSDQETQYF
TRBJ2-5,13,TRBV6-6,NA,NA,TGTGCCAGCAGTTACTCAGGGGTGGAGACCCAGTACTTC,CASSYSGVETQYF
TRBJ1-1,11,TRBV28,NA,NA,TGTGCCAGCAGTGAACGGGTGGGCTCTTTCTTT,CASSERVGSFF
TRBJ2-1,19,TRBV7-3,TRBD2,NA,TGTGCCAGCAGCCTAATACCCACCCGACTCCTCAGCGGGGATAATGAGCAGTTCTTC,CASSLIPTRLLSGDNEQFF
TRBJ1-4,12,TRBV30,NA,NA,TGTGCCTGGAGTCGGGATCAGGGAAAACTGTTTTTT,CAWSRDQGKLFF
TRBJ2-2,14,TRBV30,NA,NA,TGTGCCTGGGGGACAAGACAGGCGTCCGGGGAGCTGTTTTTT,CAWGTRQASGELFF
TRBJ2-1,15,TRBV7-9,NA,NA,TGTGCCAGCAGCTTAGTCGGGGGCGCGGGTGATGAGCAGTTCTTC,CASSLVGGAGDEQFF
TRBJ2-5,14,TRBV5-4,TRBD2,NA,TGTGCCAGCAGCTACCCGGGACTAGCGCGGACCCAGTACTTC,CASSYPGLARTQYF
TRBJ2-2,11,TRBV25-1,NA,NA,TGTGCCAGCCGCCAGACCGGGGAGCTGTTTTTT,CASRQTGELFF
TRBJ1-5,15,TRBV28,TRBD1,NA,TGTGCCAGCAGGCCCCGGGACAGGGGCAATCAGCCCCAGCATTTT,CASRPRDRGNQPQHF
TRBJ2-1,15,TRBV4-3,NA,NA,TGCGCCAGCAGCCAAGATCTAGGGACGTACAATGAGCAGTTCTTC,CASSQDLGTYNEQFF
TRBJ1-5,16,TRBV28,NA,once,TGTGCCAGCAGTTTGAGGACAGCTAATAGCAATCAGCCCCAGCATTTT,CASSLRTANSNQPQHF
TRBJ1-1,11,TRBV10-3,NA,NA,TGTGCCATCAGTGAAGGCACTGAAGCTTTCTTT,CAISEGTEAFF
TRBJ1-1,11,TRBV6-5,NA,NA,TGTGCCAGCAGTTACGGGCCGGAAGCTTTCTTT,CASSYGPEAFF